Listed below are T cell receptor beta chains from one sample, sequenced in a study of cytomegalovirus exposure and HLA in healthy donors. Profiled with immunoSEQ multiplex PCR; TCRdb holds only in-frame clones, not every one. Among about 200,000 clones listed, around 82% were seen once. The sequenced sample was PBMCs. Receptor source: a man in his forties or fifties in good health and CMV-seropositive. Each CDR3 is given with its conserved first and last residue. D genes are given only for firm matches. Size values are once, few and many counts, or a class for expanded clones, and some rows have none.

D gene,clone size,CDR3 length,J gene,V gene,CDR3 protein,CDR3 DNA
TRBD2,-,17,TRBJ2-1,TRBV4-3,CASSQDSASGFYNEQFF,TGCGCCAGCAGCCAAGATTCGGCTAGCGGATTCTACAATGAGCAGTTCTTC
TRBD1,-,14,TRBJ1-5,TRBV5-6,CASSAQGGNQPQHF,TGTGCCAGCAGCGCACAGGGGGGCAATCAGCCCCAGCATTTT
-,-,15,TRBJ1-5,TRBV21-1,CASSTRVRGGQPQHF,TGTGCCAGCAGCACTCGGGTCCGGGGGGGTCAGCCCCAGCATTTT
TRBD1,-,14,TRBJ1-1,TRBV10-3,CAIRPGQENTEAFF,TGTGCCATCAGGCCCGGACAGGAGAACACTGAAGCTTTCTTT
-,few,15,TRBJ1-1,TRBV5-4,CASTNDGQRNTEAFF,TGTGCCAGCACCAATGACGGACAGAGGAACACTGAAGCTTTCTTT
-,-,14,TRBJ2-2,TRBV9,CASSVQDNTGELFF,TGTGCCAGCAGCGTGCAGGATAACACCGGGGAGCTGTTTTTT
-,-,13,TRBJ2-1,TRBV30,CAWSETARNEQFF,TGTGCCTGGAGTGAGACGGCGAGGAATGAGCAGTTCTTC
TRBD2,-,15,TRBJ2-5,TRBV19,CASGGGLLYQETQYF,TGTGCCAGTGGGGGGGGACTACTGTACCAAGAGACCCAGTACTTC
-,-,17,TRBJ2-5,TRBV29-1,CSVVKQGHSSLGETQYF,TGCAGCGTTGTAAAGCAGGGGCACTCTTCACTGGGAGAGACCCAGTACTTC
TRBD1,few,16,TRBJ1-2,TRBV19,CASSTRPGTGSYGYTF,TGTGCCAGTAGTACCCGTCCCGGGACAGGCTCATATGGCTACACCTTC
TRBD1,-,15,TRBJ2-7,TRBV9,CASSPIGTGGGEQYF,TGTGCCAGCAGCCCGATTGGGACAGGGGGGGGCGAGCAGTACTTC
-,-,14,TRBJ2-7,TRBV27,CASSFGGFSYEQYF,TGTGCCAGCAGTTTTGGCGGATTTTCCTACGAGCAGTACTTC
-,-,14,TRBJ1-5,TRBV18,CASSPDSSNQPQHF,TGTGCCAGCTCCCCGGACAGTAGCAATCAGCCCCAGCATTTT
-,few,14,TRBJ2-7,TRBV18,CASSPAGFAYEQYF,TGTGCCAGCTCACCGGCCGGGTTTGCCTACGAGCAGTACTTC
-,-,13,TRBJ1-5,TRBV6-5,CASSHGRDQPQHF,TGTGCCAGCAGTCACGGGAGGGATCAGCCCCAGCATTTT
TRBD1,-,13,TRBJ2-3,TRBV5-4,CASSYTGADTQYF,TGTGCCAGCAGCTATACAGGGGCAGATACGCAGTATTTT
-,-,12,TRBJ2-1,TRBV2,CASRDDSNEQFF,TGTGCCAGCAGGGACGACAGCAATGAGCAGTTCTTC
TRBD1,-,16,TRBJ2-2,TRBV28,CASSTRQGWNTGELFF,TGTGCCAGCAGCACCAGACAGGGCTGGAACACCGGGGAGCTGTTTTTT
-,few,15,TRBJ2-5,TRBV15,CATSPRDSRGRTQYF,TGTGCCACCAGCCCTCGGGACTCACGAGGGAGGACCCAGTACTTC
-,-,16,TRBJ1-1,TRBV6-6,CASSYSSQVMNTEAFF,TGTGCCAGCAGTTACTCGAGTCAGGTTATGAACACTGAAGCTTTCTTT
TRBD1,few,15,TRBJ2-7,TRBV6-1,CASRRETGDSYEQYF,TGTGCCAGCAGGCGTGAGACAGGGGATAGCTACGAGCAGTACTTC
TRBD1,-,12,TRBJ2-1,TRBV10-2,CASSDRGREQFF,TGCGCCAGCAGTGATAGGGGGCGTGAGCAGTTCTTC
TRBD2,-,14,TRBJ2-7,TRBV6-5,CASSYYGTSGEQYF,TGTGCCAGCAGTTATTATGGGACTAGCGGCGAGCAGTACTTC
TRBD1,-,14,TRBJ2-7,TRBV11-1,CASSRGDSLYEQYF,TGTGCCAGCAGCCGTGGGGACAGCCTATACGAGCAGTACTTC
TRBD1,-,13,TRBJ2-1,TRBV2,CASRDRGGNEQFF,TGTGCCAGCAGGGACAGGGGGGGGAATGAGCAGTTCTTC
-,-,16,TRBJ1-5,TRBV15,CATSRYSTGRNQPQHF,TGTGCCACCAGCAGATATTCAACAGGGAGAAATCAGCCCCAGCATTTT
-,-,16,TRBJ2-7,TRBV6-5,CASSYSQGRIRVEQYF,TGTGCCAGCAGTTACTCGCAGGGGCGAATTCGGGTCGAGCAGTACTTC
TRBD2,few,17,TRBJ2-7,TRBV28,CASSLTPGRGGHYEQYF,TGTGCCAGCAGTTTAACCCCCGGGCGGGGAGGGCACTACGAGCAGTACTTC
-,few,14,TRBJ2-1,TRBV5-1,CASSLGGQGNEQFF,TGCGCCAGCAGCTTGGGTGGGCAGGGCAATGAGCAGTTCTTC
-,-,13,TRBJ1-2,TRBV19,CASSGGAVYGYTF,TGTGCCAGTTCAGGAGGGGCTGTCTATGGCTACACCTTC
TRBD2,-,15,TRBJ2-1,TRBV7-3,CASSPSSGTNNEQFF,TGTGCCAGCAGCCCCTCTAGCGGGACAAACAATGAGCAGTTCTTC
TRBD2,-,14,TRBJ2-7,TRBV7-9,CASSLAGGPIEQYF,TGTGCCAGCAGCTTAGCGGGAGGGCCGATCGAGCAGTACTTC
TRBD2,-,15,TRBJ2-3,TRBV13,CASALAGVQTDTQYF,TGTGCCAGCGCACTAGCGGGAGTACAAACAGATACGCAGTATTTT
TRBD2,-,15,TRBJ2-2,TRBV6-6,CASSLLAGDTGELFF,TGTGCCAGCAGTCTTCTAGCGGGAGACACCGGGGAGCTGTTTTTT
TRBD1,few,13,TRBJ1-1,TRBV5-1,CASSLTGGTEAFF,TGCGCCAGCAGCCTGACAGGGGGCACTGAAGCTTTCTTT
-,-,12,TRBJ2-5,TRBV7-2,CASSPPGEDQYF,TGTGCCAGCAGCCCACCTGGGGAGGACCAGTACTTC
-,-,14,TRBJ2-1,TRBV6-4,CASRGRSSAGEQFF,TGTGCCAGCAGGGGACGATCTAGCGCGGGTGAGCAGTTCTTC
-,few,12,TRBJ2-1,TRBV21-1,CASSKRGSEQFF,TGTGCCAGCAGCAAAAGGGGATCTGAGCAGTTCTTC
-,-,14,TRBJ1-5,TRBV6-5,CASSRDPTYQPQHF,TGTGCCAGCAGTCGCGATCCGACATATCAGCCCCAGCATTTT
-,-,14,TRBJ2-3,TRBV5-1,CASSPFSLVDTQYF,TGCGCCAGCAGCCCATTCAGTTTGGTGGATACGCAGTATTTT
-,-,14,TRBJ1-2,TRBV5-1,CASSLGQANYGCTF,TGCGCCAGCAGCTTGGGACAGGCTAACTATGGCTGCACCTTC
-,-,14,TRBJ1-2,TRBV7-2,CASRDQRIIYGYTF,TGTGCCAGCAGAGATCAGAGGATCATCTATGGCTACACCTTC
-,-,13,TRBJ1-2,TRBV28,CASSITGNYGYTF,TGTGCCAGCAGTATCACAGGAAACTATGGCTACACCTTC
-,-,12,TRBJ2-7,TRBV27,CASSLTGYEQYF,TGTGCCAGCAGTCTGACAGGCTACGAGCAGTACTTC
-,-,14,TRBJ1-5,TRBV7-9,CASSTQDSYQPQHF,TGTGCCAGCAGCACCCAGGACAGTTATCAGCCCCAGCATTTT
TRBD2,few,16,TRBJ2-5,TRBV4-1,CASSQGGLAGRETQYF,TGCGCCAGCAGCCAAGGGGGGCTAGCGGGAAGGGAGACCCAGTACTTC
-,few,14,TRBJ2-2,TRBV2,CASSSIRTGGELFF,TGTGCCAGCAGTTCCATACGAACAGGCGGGGAGCTGTTTTTT
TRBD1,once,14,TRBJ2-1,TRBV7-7,CASSPRTGGDEQFF,TGTGCTAGCAGCCCCAGGACAGGGGGGGACGAGCAGTTCTTC
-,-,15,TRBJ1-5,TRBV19,CASSIGEGAGQPQHF,TGTGCCAGTAGTATAGGGGAAGGTGCGGGTCAGCCCCAGCATTTT
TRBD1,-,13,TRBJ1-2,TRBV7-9,CASSVTGGYGYTF,TGTGCCAGCAGCGTAACAGGGGGCTATGGCTACACCTTC
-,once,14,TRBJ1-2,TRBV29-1,CSAGEYPGGYGYTF,TGCAGCGCCGGAGAGTACCCGGGGGGCTATGGCTACACCTTC
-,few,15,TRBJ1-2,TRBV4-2,CASSQTENPAYGYTF,TGTGCCAGCAGCCAGACGGAGAATCCCGCCTATGGCTACACCTTC
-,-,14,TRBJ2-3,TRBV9,CASSPTAGSSTQYF,TGTGCCAGCAGCCCCACGGCGGGATCCTCTACGCAGTATTTT
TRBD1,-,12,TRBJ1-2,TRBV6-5,CASSTGASGYTF,TGTGCCAGCAGCACAGGGGCAAGTGGCTACACCTTC
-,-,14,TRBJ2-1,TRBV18,CASSPGRAAGEQFF,TGTGCCAGCTCACCAGGCAGGGCCGCAGGGGAGCAGTTCTTC
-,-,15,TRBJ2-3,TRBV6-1,CASRHYPASTDTQYF,TGTGCCAGCAGACACTACCCAGCTAGCACAGATACGCAGTATTTT
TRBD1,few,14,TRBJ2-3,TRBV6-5,CASSDRVGADTQYF,TGTGCCAGCAGTGACAGGGTTGGCGCAGATACGCAGTATTTT
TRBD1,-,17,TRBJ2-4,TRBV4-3,CASSQDRWQGALDIQYF,TGCGCCAGCAGCCAAGATCGATGGCAGGGGGCTTTGGACATTCAGTACTTC
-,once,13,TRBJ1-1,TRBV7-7,CASSPNMNTEAFF,TGTGCCAGCAGCCCAAACATGAACACTGAAGCTTTCTTT
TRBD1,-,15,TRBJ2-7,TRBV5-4,CASSPPTGGLSEQYF,TGTGCCAGCAGTCCTCCGACAGGGGGCCTGTCCGAGCAGTACTTC